This T cell receptor beta chain stems from a study of cytomegalovirus exposure and HLA in healthy donors. Primers included in the PCR were 60 Vbeta and 13 Jbeta primers. Assay: immunoSEQ multiplex PCR; the TCRdb copy retains only in-frame clones and omits some. This sample yields 93,000 or so clones, of which roughly three quarters are seen a single time; around 10% belongs to the top ten. The CDR3 sequence is 14 residues long. Looked up from germline, CDR1 is ENHRY and CDR2 is SYGVKD. J was trimmed by 8 bases and V by 4 bases; bases with no gene match: 4. Comments on this clone: The same CDR3 can be traced to other DNA sequences in this sample.

The rearrangement joins TRBV10-3 to TRBJ1-6; TRBD1 agrees at 8 bases. This TCR derives from a woman younger than 35 in good health and CMV-seropositive. Sequenced input: PBMCs. The CDR3 DNA is TGTGCCATCAGTGGGACAGGGAAGGATTCACCCCTCCACTTT. Encoded protein: CAISGTGKDSPLHF.